This entry is about one TCR beta chain. Its antigen remains unidentified. The source of the sample is a study of shared clonotypes between healthy human individuals. Some clones are missing from TCRdb's copy, which holds only in-frame ones; the method was immunoSEQ multiplex PCR. The data contain some 2,000,000 clones, roughly 95% of them singletons. Study-wide results and caveats: At large depth, rarefaction still showed sorted-subset sequencing to be incomplete.

This CDR3 comprises 14 residues. J was trimmed by 2 bases and V by 10 bases; bases with no gene match: 8. CDR1 MNHNS and CDR2 SASEGT come from the germline V gene. Sequenced material: naive CD4+ T cells sorted from blood. Subset indicated: CD45RA+ positively selected. The receptor was derived from a man between 18 and 35 years old in good health. The V gene is TRBV6-1, the J gene TRBJ1-5; 7 bases are a match to TRBD1. The CDR3 DNA reads TGTGCCACCGAATTCGGACAGGGCAATCAGCCCCAGCATTTT. Protein sequence: CATEFGQGNQPQHF.